The present T cell receptor (beta chain) was sequenced within a study of blood T cell repertoires in COVID-19. Study-wide context: T cells, B-cell-depleted T cells, or PBMCs supplied cDNA or gDNA.

Trimming cost V 1 base and J 0 bases, with 12 bases left between them. Germline V gene sequence: CDR1 SGHAT, CDR2 FQNNGV. The CDR3 is made up of 16 amino acids. As handled by the study authors: Estimation of nucleated cell counts relied on the amplification of reference gene primers. Here immunoSEQ multiplex PCR was the method, and the copy in TCRdb shows in-frame clones only, minus some. That table supplies the V and J calls and clone size; D and trimming were determined from the DNA. Altogether about 42,000 clones are present, about three quarters being singletons, with the ten largest covering approximately 7.7%. This clone was seen only once.

The TCR originated in a man aged 70 or older with active or convalescent COVID-19. The rearrangement uses TRBV11-2 and TRBJ2-5; no definite D call. The sequenced sample consisted of peripheral blood. The CDR3 DNA reads as TGTGCCAGCAGCTTAGTGCCTAGTCTCCACCAAGAGACCCAGTACTTC. Amino acids: CASSLVPSLHQETQYF.